Listed here are 30 T cell receptor beta chains from one sample, sequenced in a study of blood T cell repertoires in COVID-19. Generated by immunoSEQ multiplex PCR, the TCRdb table keeps only in-frame clones and is missing some. The sample carries 150,000 to 200,000 clones, around 84% recorded once. The specimen was peripheral blood. The receptor set was obtained from a woman of 80 years or more with acute or convalescent COVID-19.

The chain recombines TRBV5-6 with TRBJ1-2; possibly TRBD1 for D (6 bases). Trimming stripped 0 bases from V and 7 bases from J, with 13 bases between. The CDR3 loop spans 14 amino acids. The germline CDR1 and CDR2 sequences are SGHDT and YYEEEE. The CDR3 DNA reads as TGTGCCAGCAGCTTGGCGGTTGGCAGGGGTGGCTACACCTTC. It specifies CASSLAVGRGGYTF.

The rearrangement joins TRBV3-1 (or the pseudogene TRBV3-2) to TRBJ2-7, with 8 positions matching TRBD1. J gave up 2 bases and V 1 base, and 4 bases lay outside the gene matches. The CDR3 is 15 residues long. CDR1 is LGHDT, CDR2 YNNKEL, per germline (reference sequence). As DNA, the CDR3 is TGTGCCAGCAGCCAAGCCCAGGGGGCAACCTACGAGCAGTACTTC. Translating gives CASSQAQGATYEQYF.

This chain's CDR3 is CASSLSGTANTDTQYF. CDR3 DNA sequence: TGTGCCAGCAGCCTTTCCGGGACAGCCAACACAGATACGCAGTATTTT. The chain links TRBV3-1 (or the pseudogene TRBV3-2) to TRBJ2-3, with 7 bases aligning to TRBD1. Germline lookup yields CDR1 LGHDT and CDR2 YNNKEL (reference sequence). V trimming: 4 bases; J trimming: 2 bases; junction bases outside the gene matches: 9. CDR3 length: 16 residues.

The chain is built from TRBV4-2 and TRBJ2-7; 9 nucleotides line up with TRBD2. With V trimmed by 4 bases and J by 3 bases, 16 bases remained unmatched. There are 18 residues in the CDR3. Germline V lookup: CDR1 LGHNA, CDR2 YNFKEQ. CDR3 sequence (DNA): TGTGCCAGCAGCCTACAAACAGCTACTAGCGGGCTGGTCTACGAGCAGTACTTC. It specifies CASSLQTATSGLVYEQYF.

The rearrangement links TRBV7-9 to TRBJ1-2; 8 positions match TRBD1. J was trimmed by 5 bases and V by 5 bases; bases with no gene match: 4. Germline values: CDR1 SEHNR, CDR2 FQNEAQ (reference sequence). There are 13 residues in the CDR3. CDR3 region: CASSPTGEYGYTF. As DNA, the CDR3 is TGTGCCAGCAGCCCGACAGGGGAGTATGGCTACACCTTC.

The chain links TRBV19 to TRBJ2-4; weak D call: TRBD2 (6 bases). The CDR3 contains 16 residues. V lost 5 bases and J lost 1, with 15 bases in between. Germline CDR1 is LNHDA and CDR2 is SQIVND (reference sequence). The CDR3: CASSAPTSSAKNIQYF. The CDR3 DNA is TGTGCCAGTAGTGCCCCCACTAGCAGCGCCAAAAACATTCAGTACTTC. The full variable domain, completed using reference TRBV19 and TRBJ2-4, is DGGITQSPKYLFRKEGQNVTLSCEQNLNHDAMYWYRQDPGQGLRLIYYSQIVNDFQKGDIAEGYSVSREKKESFPLTVTSAQKNPTAFYLCASSAPTSSAKNIQYFGAGTRLSVL.

The chain recombines TRBV6-5 with TRBJ1-2; 8 positions match TRBD1. The V and J ends lost 6 bases and 4 bases, in that order; junction bases with no gene match: 7. The CDR3 contains 14 residues. CDR1 and CDR2 (germline): MNHEY, SVGAGI. CDR3 nucleotides: TGTGCCAGCAGCCAGGACAGGGTACCCTATGGCTACACCTTC. Its protein product is CASSQDRVPYGYTF.

The rearrangement joins TRBV6-5 to TRBJ2-1, with no clear D. The CDR3 has 13 residues. Trimming pared 6 bases from V and 1 base from J, leaving 7 bases between. Germline CDR1 and CDR2: MNHEY and SVGAGI. The CDR3 here is CASRAPSYNEQFF. The CDR3 nucleotides are TGTGCCAGCAGGGCCCCGTCCTACAATGAGCAGTTCTTC.

V gene TRBV5-1 combines with J gene TRBJ2-7, with a tentative D call TRBD1 (6 bases). This CDR3 region has 18 residues. V lost 1 base and J lost 4, with 24 bases in between. In germline, CDR1 is SGHRS, CDR2 YFSETQ. CDR3 amino acids: CASSLFGRAGAHIYEQYF. As DNA, the CDR3 is TGCGCCAGCAGCTTGTTCGGGCGGGCAGGGGCCCATATATACGAGCAGTACTTC.

J is TRBJ1-1 and V is TRBV7-2, with D perhaps TRBD1 (5 bases). Trimming took 5 bases from V and 1 from J, leaving 8 bases between them. The CDR3 is 13 residues long. Germline V gene lookup returns CDR1 SGHTA and CDR2 FQGNSA. The CDR3 loop reads CASSLQANTEAFF. CDR3 DNA: TGTGCCAGCAGCCTACAGGCGAACACTGAAGCTTTCTTT.

The J gene is TRBJ2-3, the V gene TRBV29-1, with a possible D match to TRBD2 (6 bases). Trimming removed 3 bases from V and 2 bases from J, with 12 bases in between. CDR3 length: 14 amino acids. Germline values: CDR1 SQVTM, CDR2 ANQGSEA. The DNA for the CDR3 is TGCAGCGTTGACGGGAGCGCCTTCACAGATACGCAGTATTTT. Translation: CSVDGSAFTDTQYF.

The CDR3 sequence: CASSDERNQPQHF. CDR3 DNA: TGTGCCAGCAGTGATGAGCGAAATCAGCCCCAGCATTTT. V gene TRBV2 combines with J gene TRBJ1-5; D is unresolved. Looked up from germline, CDR1 is SNHLY and CDR2 is FYNNEI. V lost 3 bases, J lost 4 bases, and 7 bases lay in between. CDR3 length equals 13 residues.

In its sample, this clone was seen once. The CDR3 DNA reads as TGTGCCAGCAGCGTAGGCTCTAGCGGGGGGACCGGGGAGCTGTTTTTT. It specifies CASSVGSSGGTGELFF. V is TRBV9 and J is TRBJ2-2, with 11 nucleotides matching TRBD2. Germline lookup yields CDR1 SGDLS and CDR2 YYNGEE. V gave up 0 bases and J gave up 5 bases; unmatched junction bases: 3. The CDR3 extends over 16 amino acids.

This clone was detected only a few times. The rearrangement links TRBV30 to TRBJ2-1, with a possible D match to TRBD2 (6 bases). V was shortened by 3 bases and J by 0 bases, with 12 bases between the two germline ends. CDR3 length equals 15 residues. Per germline, CDR1 GTSNPN and CDR2 SVGIG (reference sequence). The CDR3: CAWSGLGSSYNEQFF. DNA of the CDR3: TGTGCCTGGAGCGGGCTCGGGAGCTCCTACAATGAGCAGTTCTTC.

This CDR3 reads CASTGTRGNQPQHF. The DNA of the CDR3 is TGTGCCAGCACTGGGACACGTGGCAATCAGCCCCAGCATTTT. The chain links TRBV2 to TRBJ1-5, with D possibly matching TRBD1 (6 bases). Germline V gives CDR1 SNHLY, CDR2 FYNNEI. CDR3 size: 14 residues. Trimming cost V 7 bases and J 2 bases, with 12 bases left between them.

The genes are TRBV6-5 and TRBJ1-3; D is ambiguous. V was clipped by 5 bases and J by 0 bases, with 11 bases between them. The CDR3 spans 15 residues. The V gene's germline CDR1 is MNHEY and CDR2 SVGAGI. The DNA of the CDR3 is TGTGCCAGCAGTCGAAGAGGTTTCTCTGGAAACACCATATATTTT. This codes for CASSRRGFSGNTIYF.

The chain uses TRBV18 and TRBJ2-1; D perhaps matches TRBD2 (5 bases). The CDR3 covers 13 residues. Germline V gene data show CDR1 as KGHSH and CDR2 as LQKENI. V gave up 5 bases and J gave up 9 bases, with 14 bases separating them. In nucleotides, the CDR3 is TGTGCCAGCTCAGCTGGACTGAACGGTGAGCAGTTCTTC. Translated, it gives CASSAGLNGEQFF.

The gene calls are TRBV5-1 and TRBJ1-2; D perhaps matches TRBD1 (5 bases). The germline CDR1 and CDR2 sequences are SGHRS and YFSETQ. Trimming removed 1 base from V and 6 bases from J, with 13 bases in between. There are 14 residues in the CDR3. The CDR3 DNA reads TGCGCCAGCAGCTTGATAGGTCAGGGTGATGGCTACACCTTC. Protein product: CASSLIGQGDGYTF. Complete variable domain (other parts from reference TRBV5-1 and TRBJ1-2): KAGVTQTPRYLIKTRGQQVTLSCSPISGHRSVSWYQQTPGQGLQFLFEYFSETQRNKGNFPGRFSGRQFSNSRSEMNVSTLELGDSALYLCASSLIGQGDGYTFGSGTRLTVV.

This clone was counted a few times. The chain employs TRBV15 and TRBJ2-2, with 14 bases lining up with TRBD2. Losses at the gene ends were 6 bases for V and 4 bases for J; bases not matched to a gene: 10. This CDR3 contains 18 residues. Germline loops: CDR1 LNHNV, CDR2 YYDKDF (reference sequence). In nucleotides, the CDR3 is TGTGCCACCAGTGAACCGGGACTAGCGGGAGTGGTCACCGGGGAGCTGTTTTTT. It yields the protein CATSEPGLAGVVTGELFF.

The chain uses TRBV3-1 (or the pseudogene TRBV3-2) and TRBJ1-1, with 7 positions matching TRBD1. Trimming took 4 bases from V and 6 from J; bases not matched to a gene: 11. CDR3 length: 15 residues. The V gene's germline CDR1 is LGHDT and CDR2 YNNKEL (reference sequence). Written as DNA, the CDR3 is TGTGCCAGCAGCCGGACAGGCGTCGTCGGACCTGAAGCTTTCTTT. Its translation is CASSRTGVVGPEAFF.

This rearrangement joins TRBV14 to TRBJ2-7; D is undetermined. CDR1 SGHDN and CDR2 FVKESK come from the germline V gene. This CDR3 is built from 16 residues. V gave up 4 bases and J gave up 1 base, with 17 bases separating them. CDR3 in amino acids: CASSPKGPGRSYEQYF. Here the CDR3 DNA reads TGTGCCAGCAGCCCCAAAGGTCCAGGAAGATCCTACGAGCAGTACTTC.

The chain combines TRBV6-5 with TRBJ1-1; 10 bases line up with TRBD1. Trimming cost V 2 bases and J 4 bases; bases outside gene matches: 4. Germline V CDR1 and CDR2: MNHEY, SVGAGI. The CDR3 sequence is 15 residues long. CDR3 protein: CASSYSRTGGTEAFF. CDR3 DNA: TGTGCCAGCAGTTACAGTCGGACAGGGGGCACTGAAGCTTTCTTT.

This chain links TRBV5-1 with TRBJ2-3, with 7 nucleotides matching TRBD2. Trimming at V came to 4 bases and at J to 0 bases, leaving 5 bases not matched to a gene. The germline V gene encodes CDR1 SGHRS and CDR2 YFSETQ. The CDR3 has 15 residues. The CDR3 nucleotides read TGCGCCAGCAGCCCGGCGGGACTAAGCACAGATACGCAGTATTTT. This codes for CASSPAGLSTDTQYF.

This chain connects TRBV6-5 to TRBJ1-1; D is unresolved. Germline CDR1 MNHEY, CDR2 SVGAGI. This CDR3 has 15 residues. Trimming left V 6 bases short and J 6 bases short, with 20 bases between. The CDR3 sequence is CASSRTGNIVAEAFF. The CDR3 DNA follows: TGTGCCAGCAGCCGGACGGGGAACATAGTCGCTGAAGCTTTCTTT.

J is TRBJ2-2 and V is TRBV3-1 (or the pseudogene TRBV3-2); D ambiguous. Germline V gene lookup returns CDR1 LGHDT and CDR2 YNNKEL (reference sequence). The germline V and J ends were trimmed by 2 bases and 0 bases, with 7 bases remaining between them. CDR3 length: 15 residues. CDR3 DNA: TGTGCCAGCAGCCAACTCCTAGCGAACACCGGGGAGCTGTTTTTT. This encodes CASSQLLANTGELFF.

V gene TRBV7-9 combines with J gene TRBJ1-6, with D maybe TRBD1 (5 bases). The germline V and J ends were trimmed by 6 bases and 6 bases, with 18 bases remaining between them. The length of the CDR3 is 16 residues. The germline V gene encodes CDR1 SEHNR and CDR2 FQNEAQ (reference sequence). This chain's CDR3 is CASRYGGANGNSPLHF. The CDR3 DNA sequence: TGTGCCAGCAGATACGGTGGGGCGAATGGTAATTCACCCCTCCACTTT.

This sequence joins TRBV10-2 and TRBJ2-7, with 7 positions matching TRBD2. V lost 5 bases and J lost 0; bases outside the gene matches: 13. Germline assignment: CDR1 WSHSY and CDR2 SAAADI. The CDR3 has 17 residues. The CDR3, as DNA: TGCGCCAGCAGTTTAATCGGGTCACTAGCGTTCTCCTACGAGCAGTACTTC. It encodes CASSLIGSLAFSYEQYF.

V gene TRBV6-5 combines with J gene TRBJ2-7; 7 bases align to TRBD1. In germline, CDR1 is MNHEY, CDR2 SVGAGI. This CDR3 has 14 residues. V shed 0 bases, J shed 6 bases, and the junction held 5 bases outside the gene matches. The CDR3 nucleotides are TGTGCCAGCAGTTACTCAGGCAGGGACAGCGAGCAGTACTTC. It specifies CASSYSGRDSEQYF.

This chain joins TRBV29-1 and TRBJ1-2, with a weak D call TRBD1 (5 bases). The V end was cut by 3 bases, the J end by 0 bases, with 8 bases between. CDR3 length: 13 amino acids. The germline V gene has CDR1 SQVTM and CDR2 ANQGSEA. The CDR3 bases are TGCAGCGTTGACAGGGCCGCTAACTATGGCTACACCTTC. Translating gives CSVDRAANYGYTF.

To note about this clone: The junction does not match germline at one end; this may be a read error. The chain employs TRBV7-7 and TRBJ2-3; D is possibly TRBD2 (6 bases). There are 13 residues in the CDR3. The germline CDR1 and CDR2 sequences are SSHAT and FNYEAQ (reference sequence). This CDR3 reads CASSLYRGDTQYF. The CDR3 nucleotides read TGTGCTAGCAGCTTATATCGGGGGGATACGCAGTATTTT. The full variable domain, rest sourced from reference TRBV7-7 and TRBJ2-3, is GAGVSQSPRYKVTKRGQDVTLRCDPISSHATLYWYQQALGQGPEFLTYFNYEAQPDKSGLPSDRFSAERPEGSISTLTIQRTEQRDSAMYRCASSLYRGDTQYFGPGTRLTVL.